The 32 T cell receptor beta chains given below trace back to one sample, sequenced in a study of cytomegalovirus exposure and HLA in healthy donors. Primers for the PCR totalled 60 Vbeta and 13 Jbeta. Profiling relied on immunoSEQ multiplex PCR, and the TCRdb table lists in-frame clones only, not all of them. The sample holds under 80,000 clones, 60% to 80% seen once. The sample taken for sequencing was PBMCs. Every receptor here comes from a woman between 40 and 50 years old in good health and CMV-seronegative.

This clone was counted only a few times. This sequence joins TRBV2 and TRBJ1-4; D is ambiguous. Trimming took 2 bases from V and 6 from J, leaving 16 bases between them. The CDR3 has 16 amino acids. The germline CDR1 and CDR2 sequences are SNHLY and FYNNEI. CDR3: CASSEFLRGGDEKLFF. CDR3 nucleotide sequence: TGTGCCAGCAGTGAATTCCTGCGGGGAGGCGATGAAAAACTGTTTTTT.

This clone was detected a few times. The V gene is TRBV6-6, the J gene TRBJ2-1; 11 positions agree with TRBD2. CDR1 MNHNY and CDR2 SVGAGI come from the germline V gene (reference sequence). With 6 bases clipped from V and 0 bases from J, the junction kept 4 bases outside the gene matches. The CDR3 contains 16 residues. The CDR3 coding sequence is TGTGCCAGCAGGGGACTAGCGGTAAGCTCCTACAATGAGCAGTTCTTC. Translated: CASRGLAVSSYNEQFF.

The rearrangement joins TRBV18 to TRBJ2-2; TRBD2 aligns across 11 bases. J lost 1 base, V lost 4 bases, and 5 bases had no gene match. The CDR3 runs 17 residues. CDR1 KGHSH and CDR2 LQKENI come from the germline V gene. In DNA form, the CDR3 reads TGTGCCAGCTCACTCTACGGGACTAGCGGGAACACCGGGGAGCTGTTTTTT. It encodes CASSLYGTSGNTGELFF.

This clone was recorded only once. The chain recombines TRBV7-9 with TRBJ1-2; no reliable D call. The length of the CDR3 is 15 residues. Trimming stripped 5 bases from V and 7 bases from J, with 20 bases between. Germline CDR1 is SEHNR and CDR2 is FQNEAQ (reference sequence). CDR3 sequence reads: CASSQPGRQFIGYTF. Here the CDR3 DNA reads TGTGCCAGCAGCCAACCGGGGAGGCAGTTTATTGGCTACACCTTC.

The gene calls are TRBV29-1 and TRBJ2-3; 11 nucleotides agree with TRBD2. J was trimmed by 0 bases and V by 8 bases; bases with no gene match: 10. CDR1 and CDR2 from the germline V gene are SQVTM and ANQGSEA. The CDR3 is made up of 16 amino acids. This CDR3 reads CSTSGTSGFSTDTQYF. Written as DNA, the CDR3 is TGCAGCACCTCCGGGACTAGCGGTTTTAGCACAGATACGCAGTATTTT.

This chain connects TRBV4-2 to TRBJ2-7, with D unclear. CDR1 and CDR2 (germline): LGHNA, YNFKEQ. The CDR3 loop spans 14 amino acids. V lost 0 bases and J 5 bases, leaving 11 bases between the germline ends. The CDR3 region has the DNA TGTGCCAGCAGCCAAGATATTGAGGTCGACGAGCAGTACTTC. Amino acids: CASSQDIEVDEQYF.

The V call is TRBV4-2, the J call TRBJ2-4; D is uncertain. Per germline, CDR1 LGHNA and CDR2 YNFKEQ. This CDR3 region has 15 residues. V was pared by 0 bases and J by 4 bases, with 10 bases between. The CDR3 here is CASSQDAGEKNIQYF. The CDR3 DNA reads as TGTGCCAGCAGCCAAGATGCCGGTGAGAAAAACATTCAGTACTTC.

The CDR3 sequence: CATSRGLVGDIQYF. CDR3 nucleotides: TGTGCCACCAGCAGAGGACTAGTCGGGGACATTCAGTACTTC. This chain links TRBV15 with TRBJ2-4, with D perhaps TRBD2 (6 bases). The CDR3 is made up of 14 amino acids. Germline V lookup: CDR1 LNHNV, CDR2 YYDKDF (reference sequence). V lost 1 base and J 8 bases, leaving 12 bases between the germline ends.

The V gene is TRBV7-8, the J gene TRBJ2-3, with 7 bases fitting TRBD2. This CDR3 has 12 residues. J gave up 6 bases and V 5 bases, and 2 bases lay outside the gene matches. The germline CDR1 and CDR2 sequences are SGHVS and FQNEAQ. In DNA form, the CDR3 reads TGTGCCAGCAGCAGTAGCGGGGATACGCAGTATTTT. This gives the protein CASSSSGDTQYF.

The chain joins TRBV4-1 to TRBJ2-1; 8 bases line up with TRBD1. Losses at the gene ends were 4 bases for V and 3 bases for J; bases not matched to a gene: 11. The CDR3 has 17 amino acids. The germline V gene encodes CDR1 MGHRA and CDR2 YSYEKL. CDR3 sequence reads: CASSPQGASSGYNEQFF. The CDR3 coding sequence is TGCGCCAGCAGCCCCCAGGGGGCTAGTTCTGGCTACAATGAGCAGTTCTTC.

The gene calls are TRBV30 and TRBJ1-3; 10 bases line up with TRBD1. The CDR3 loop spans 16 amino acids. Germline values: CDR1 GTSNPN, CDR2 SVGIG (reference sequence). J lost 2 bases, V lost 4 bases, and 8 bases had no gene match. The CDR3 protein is CAWNQGGTGAGNTIYF. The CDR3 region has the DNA TGTGCCTGGAACCAGGGGGGGACAGGGGCTGGAAACACCATATATTTT.

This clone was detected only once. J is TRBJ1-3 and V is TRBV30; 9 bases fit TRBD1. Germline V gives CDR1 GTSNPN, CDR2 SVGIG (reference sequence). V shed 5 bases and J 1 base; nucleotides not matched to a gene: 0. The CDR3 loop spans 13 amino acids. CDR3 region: CAWGTGSGNTIYF. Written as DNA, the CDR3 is TGTGCCTGGGGGACAGGGTCTGGAAACACCATATATTTT.

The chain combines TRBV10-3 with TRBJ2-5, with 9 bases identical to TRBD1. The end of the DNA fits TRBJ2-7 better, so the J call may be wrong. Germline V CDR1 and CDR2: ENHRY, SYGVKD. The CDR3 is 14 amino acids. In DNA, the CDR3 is TGTGCCATCAGTGGGCGGGACAGGGAGAACGAGCAGTACTTC. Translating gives CAISGRDRENEQYF.

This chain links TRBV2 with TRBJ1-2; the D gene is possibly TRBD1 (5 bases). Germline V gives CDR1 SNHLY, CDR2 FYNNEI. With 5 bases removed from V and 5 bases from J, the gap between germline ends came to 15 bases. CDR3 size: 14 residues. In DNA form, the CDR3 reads TGTGCCAGCAGTCTCACACAAAAGGGGTATGGCTACACCTTC. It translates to CASSLTQKGYGYTF. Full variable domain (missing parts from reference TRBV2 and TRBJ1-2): EPEVTQTPSHQVTQMGQEVILRCVPISNHLYFYWYRQILGQKVEFLVSFYNNEISEKSEIFDDQFSVERPDGSNFTLKIRSTKLEDSAMYFCASSLTQKGYGYTFGSGTRLTVV.

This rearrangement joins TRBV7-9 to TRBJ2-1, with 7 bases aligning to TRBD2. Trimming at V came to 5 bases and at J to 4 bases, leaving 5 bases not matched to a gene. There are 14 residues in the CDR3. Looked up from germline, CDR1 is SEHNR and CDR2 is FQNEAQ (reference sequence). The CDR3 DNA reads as TGTGCCAGCAGCCCGACTAGCAGTTACAATGAGCAGTTCTTC. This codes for CASSPTSSYNEQFF.

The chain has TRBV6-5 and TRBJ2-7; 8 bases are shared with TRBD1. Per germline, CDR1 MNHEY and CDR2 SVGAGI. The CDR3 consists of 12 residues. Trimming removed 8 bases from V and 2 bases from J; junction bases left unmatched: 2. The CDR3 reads CASRQGTYEQYF. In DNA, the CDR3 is TGTGCCAGCCGACAGGGGACCTACGAGCAGTACTTC.

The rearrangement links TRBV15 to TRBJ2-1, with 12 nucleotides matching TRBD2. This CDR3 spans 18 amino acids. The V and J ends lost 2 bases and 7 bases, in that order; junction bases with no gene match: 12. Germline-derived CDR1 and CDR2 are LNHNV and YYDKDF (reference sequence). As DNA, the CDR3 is TGTGCCACCAGCAGACCGCCTAGCGGGAGGGCCTCAAGAAATGAGCAGTTCTTC. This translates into CATSRPPSGRASRNEQFF.

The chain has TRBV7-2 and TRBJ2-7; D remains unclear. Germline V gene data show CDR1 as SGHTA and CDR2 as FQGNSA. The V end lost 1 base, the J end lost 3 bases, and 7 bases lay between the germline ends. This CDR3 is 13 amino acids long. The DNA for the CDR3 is TGTGCCAGCAGCTTAGACAACAACTACGAGCAGTACTTC. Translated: CASSLDNNYEQYF.

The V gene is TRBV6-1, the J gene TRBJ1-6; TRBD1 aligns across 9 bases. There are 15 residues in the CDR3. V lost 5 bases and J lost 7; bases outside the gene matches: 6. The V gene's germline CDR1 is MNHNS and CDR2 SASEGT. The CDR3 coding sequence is TGTGCCAGCAGTTTTCGGACAGGGGTCAATTCACCCCTCCACTTT. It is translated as CASSFRTGVNSPLHF.

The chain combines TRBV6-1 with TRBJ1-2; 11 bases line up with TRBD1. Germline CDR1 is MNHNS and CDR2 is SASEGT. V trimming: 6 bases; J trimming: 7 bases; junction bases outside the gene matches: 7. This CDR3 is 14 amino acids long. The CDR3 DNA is TGTGCCAGCAGCCAGGGACAGGGGGATGTTGGCTACACCTTC. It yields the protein CASSQGQGDVGYTF.

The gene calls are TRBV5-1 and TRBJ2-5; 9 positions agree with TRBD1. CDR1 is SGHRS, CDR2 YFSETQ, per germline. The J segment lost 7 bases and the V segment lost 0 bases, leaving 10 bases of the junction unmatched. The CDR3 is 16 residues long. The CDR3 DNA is TGCGCCAGCAGCTTGGCTACAGGGGGCGATTTAGGGACCCAGTACTTC. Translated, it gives CASSLATGGDLGTQYF. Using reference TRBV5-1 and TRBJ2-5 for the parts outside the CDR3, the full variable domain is KAGVTQTPRYLIKTRGQQVTLSCSPISGHRSVSWYQQTPGQGLQFLFEYFSETQRNKGNFPGRFSGRQFSNSRSEMNVSTLELGDSALYLCASSLATGGDLGTQYFGPGTRLLVL.

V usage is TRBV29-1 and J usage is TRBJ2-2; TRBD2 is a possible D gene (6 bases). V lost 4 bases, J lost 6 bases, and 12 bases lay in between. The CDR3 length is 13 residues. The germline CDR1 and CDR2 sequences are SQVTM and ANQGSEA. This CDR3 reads CSVAGTWAGELFF. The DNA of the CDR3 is TGCAGCGTTGCCGGGACTTGGGCCGGGGAGCTGTTTTTT.

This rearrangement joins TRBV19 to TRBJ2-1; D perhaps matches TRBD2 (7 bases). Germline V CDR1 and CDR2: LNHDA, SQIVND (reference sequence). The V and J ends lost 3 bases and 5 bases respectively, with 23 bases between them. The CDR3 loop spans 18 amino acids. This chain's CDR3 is CASSMDPPGGRGNNEQFF. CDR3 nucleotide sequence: TGTGCCAGTAGTATGGATCCTCCGGGGGGCAGGGGCAACAATGAGCAGTTCTTC.

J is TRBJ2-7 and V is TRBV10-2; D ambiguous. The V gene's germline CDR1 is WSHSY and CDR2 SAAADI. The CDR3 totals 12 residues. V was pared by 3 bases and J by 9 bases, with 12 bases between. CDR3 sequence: CASSEDSRGQYF. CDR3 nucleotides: TGCGCCAGCAGTGAAGACTCTCGCGGGCAGTACTTC.

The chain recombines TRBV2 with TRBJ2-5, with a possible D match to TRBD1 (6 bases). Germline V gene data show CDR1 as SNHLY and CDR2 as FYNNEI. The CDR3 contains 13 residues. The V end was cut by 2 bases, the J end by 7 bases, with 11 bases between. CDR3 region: CASSEFTGTTQYF. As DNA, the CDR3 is TGTGCCAGCAGTGAATTCACAGGGACGACCCAGTACTTC.

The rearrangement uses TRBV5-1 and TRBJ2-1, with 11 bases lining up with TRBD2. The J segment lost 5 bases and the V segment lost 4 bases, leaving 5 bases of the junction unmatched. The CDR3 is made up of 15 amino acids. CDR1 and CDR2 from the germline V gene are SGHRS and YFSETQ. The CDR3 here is CASSHRLAGHNEQFF. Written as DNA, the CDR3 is TGCGCCAGCAGCCACCGACTAGCGGGGCACAATGAGCAGTTCTTC. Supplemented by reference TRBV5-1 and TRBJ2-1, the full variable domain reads KAGVTQTPRYLIKTRGQQVTLSCSPISGHRSVSWYQQTPGQGLQFLFEYFSETQRNKGNFPGRFSGRQFSNSRSEMNVSTLELGDSALYLCASSHRLAGHNEQFFGPGTRLTVL.

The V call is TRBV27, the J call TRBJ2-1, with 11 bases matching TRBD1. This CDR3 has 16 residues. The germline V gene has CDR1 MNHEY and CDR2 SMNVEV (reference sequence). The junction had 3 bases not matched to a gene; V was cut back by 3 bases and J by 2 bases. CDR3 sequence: CASSFGQGAPYNEQFF. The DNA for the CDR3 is TGTGCCAGCAGTTTTGGACAGGGGGCTCCCTACAATGAGCAGTTCTTC.

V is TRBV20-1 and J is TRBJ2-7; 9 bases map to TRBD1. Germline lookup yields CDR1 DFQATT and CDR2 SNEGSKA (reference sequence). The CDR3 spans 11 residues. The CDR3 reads CSATDRGEQYF. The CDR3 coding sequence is TGCAGCGCCACGGACAGGGGCGAGCAGTACTTC.

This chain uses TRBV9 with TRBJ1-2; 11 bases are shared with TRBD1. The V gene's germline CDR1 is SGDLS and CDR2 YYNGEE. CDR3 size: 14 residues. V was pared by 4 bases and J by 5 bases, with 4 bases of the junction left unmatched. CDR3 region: CASSPGTGGYGYTF. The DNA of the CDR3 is TGTGCCAGCAGCCCCGGGACAGGGGGATATGGCTACACCTTC.

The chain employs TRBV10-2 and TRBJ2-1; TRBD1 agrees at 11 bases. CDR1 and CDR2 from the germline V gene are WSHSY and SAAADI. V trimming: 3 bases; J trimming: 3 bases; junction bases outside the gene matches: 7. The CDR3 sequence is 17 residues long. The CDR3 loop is CASSDPLGQGDYNEQFF. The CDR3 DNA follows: TGCGCCAGCAGTGACCCCCTGGGACAGGGGGACTACAATGAGCAGTTCTTC.

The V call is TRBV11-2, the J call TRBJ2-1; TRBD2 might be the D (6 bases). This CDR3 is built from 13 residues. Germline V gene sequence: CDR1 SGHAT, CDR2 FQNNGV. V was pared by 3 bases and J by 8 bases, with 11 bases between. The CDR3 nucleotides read TGTGCCAGCAGCTTCTTTGGGGGGTATGAGCAGTTCTTC. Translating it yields CASSFFGGYEQFF.

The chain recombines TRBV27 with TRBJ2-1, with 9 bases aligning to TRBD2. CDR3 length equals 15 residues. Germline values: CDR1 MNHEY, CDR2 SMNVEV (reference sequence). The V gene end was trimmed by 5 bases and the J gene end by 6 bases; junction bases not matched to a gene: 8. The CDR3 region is CASSPRFSGSNEQFF. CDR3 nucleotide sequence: TGTGCCAGCAGTCCCCGCTTTAGCGGGAGCAATGAGCAGTTCTTC.